A selection of T cell receptor beta chains follows, all from one sample in a study of blood T cell repertoires in COVID-19. The protocol was immunoSEQ multiplex PCR, while the TCRdb copy is restricted to in-frame clones and leaves out a portion. The table lists about 74,000 clones, 88% of them singletons, with around 4.8% in the top ten. The source material was peripheral blood. These receptor sequences come from a woman older than 75 with acute or convalescent COVID-19. Each CDR3 is given without its conserved first and last residue. Fields, in order: D gene, V gene, CDR3 protein. D genes are given only for firm matches.

D gene: TRBD1; V gene: TRBV6-5; CDR3 protein: ASRAGQGNTEAF
D gene: TRBD2; V gene: TRBV4-2; CDR3 protein: ASSPQEVAGKNIQY
D gene: TRBD1; V gene: TRBV29-1; CDR3 protein: SVEGVNRGMAYNEQF
D gene: NA; V gene: TRBV7-8; CDR3 protein: ASSPTATEAF
D gene: NA; V gene: TRBV10-3; CDR3 protein: AISESRFNEQF
D gene: NA; V gene: TRBV5-1; CDR3 protein: ASSWTQGSTEAF
D gene: NA; V gene: TRBV6-5; CDR3 protein: ASSPGTSGREQF
D gene: TRBD1; V gene: TRBV6-6; CDR3 protein: ASSRQGTPWPQH
D gene: NA; V gene: TRBV7-8; CDR3 protein: ASSLQTRGNTEAF
D gene: TRBD1; V gene: TRBV13; CDR3 protein: ASSLRTGSKMGGEKLF
D gene: NA; V gene: TRBV20-1; CDR3 protein: SAVFGNTIY
D gene: NA; V gene: TRBV2; CDR3 protein: ASMGPPTFPRLADYEQY
D gene: NA; V gene: TRBV9; CDR3 protein: ASSTGQPQETQY
D gene: TRBD2; V gene: TRBV14; CDR3 protein: ASSPFRGLAPNDTGELF
D gene: TRBD2; V gene: TRBV2; CDR3 protein: ASSDGLAGGPRDETQY
D gene: NA; V gene: TRBV10-1; CDR3 protein: ASSPGDTSTDTQY
D gene: TRBD1; V gene: TRBV6-5; CDR3 protein: ASSPGTGNGYT
D gene: NA; V gene: TRBV12-3/TRBV12-4; CDR3 protein: ASSRRTSAF
D gene: TRBD1; V gene: TRBV12-5; CDR3 protein: ASGGGTAVDRAQH
D gene: TRBD1; V gene: TRBV7-6; CDR3 protein: ASSPRQGAGNTEAF
D gene: NA; V gene: TRBV5-1; CDR3 protein: ASSLGGNYGYT
D gene: TRBD2; V gene: TRBV4-2; CDR3 protein: ASSDPGGPSGTQY
D gene: TRBD2; V gene: TRBV29-1; CDR3 protein: SAPSSGSPETQY
D gene: NA; V gene: TRBV7-3; CDR3 protein: ASSLTGGGGASRETQY
D gene: TRBD1; V gene: TRBV6-2/TRBV6-3; CDR3 protein: ASSYSATGVNTEAF
D gene: NA; V gene: TRBV29-1; CDR3 protein: SVDPFLGGWNTEAF
D gene: NA; V gene: TRBV5-1; CDR3 protein: ASRLPGQQDNSPLH
D gene: NA; V gene: TRBV19; CDR3 protein: ASSIDSAVAEAF
D gene: TRBD2; V gene: TRBV9; CDR3 protein: ASSVASGTLSSNEQF
D gene: NA; V gene: TRBV7-9; CDR3 protein: ASSLDEVLNEQF
D gene: TRBD1; V gene: TRBV7-2; CDR3 protein: ASSLGYGTGDETQY
D gene: NA; V gene: TRBV5-4; CDR3 protein: ASSFRGGGGTEAF
D gene: TRBD1; V gene: TRBV18; CDR3 protein: ASSLGTANEKLF
D gene: NA; V gene: TRBV7-2; CDR3 protein: ASSYPGINEAF
D gene: NA; V gene: TRBV5-1; CDR3 protein: ASSWGGSHLFTEAF
D gene: TRBD1; V gene: TRBV2; CDR3 protein: ASSGEDRGLPSY
D gene: TRBD1; V gene: TRBV5-1; CDR3 protein: ASSSTPQGKVDYGYT
D gene: NA; V gene: TRBV12-5; CDR3 protein: ASGSSGTAILYGYT
D gene: TRBD2; V gene: TRBV7-9; CDR3 protein: ASSLGTSGGHTGELF
D gene: NA; V gene: TRBV29-1; CDR3 protein: SVEGSGVFSTDTQY
D gene: NA; V gene: TRBV3-1/TRBV3-2; CDR3 protein: ASSQVIGGDTF
D gene: TRBD2; V gene: TRBV11-3; CDR3 protein: ASSLSLRSGLAPNEQF
D gene: NA; V gene: TRBV6-5; CDR3 protein: ASSYSAGRGTEAF
D gene: NA; V gene: TRBV7-2; CDR3 protein: ASSRGQYQETQY
D gene: NA; V gene: TRBV10-2; CDR3 protein: ASSAQSNTEAF
D gene: TRBD1; V gene: TRBV6-6; CDR3 protein: ASSSTGDGYT
D gene: NA; V gene: TRBV19; CDR3 protein: ASRFQGNDEQY
D gene: TRBD2; V gene: TRBV3-1/TRBV3-2; CDR3 protein: ASSQVREGGYIQY
D gene: TRBD1; V gene: TRBV27; CDR3 protein: ASSLTGANYGYT
D gene: NA; V gene: TRBV7-9; CDR3 protein: ASSRDSQETQY
D gene: NA; V gene: TRBV19; CDR3 protein: ASSIRLGAGEQY
D gene: NA; V gene: TRBV4-1; CDR3 protein: ASSQAQGGGGADTQY
D gene: NA; V gene: TRBV7-3; CDR3 protein: ASSTTWDSPQV
D gene: NA; V gene: TRBV6-1; CDR3 protein: ASSESPGVGQPQH
D gene: NA; V gene: TRBV9; CDR3 protein: ASSATGNTEAF
D gene: TRBD1; V gene: TRBV27; CDR3 protein: ASSFRPDRVYAEAF
D gene: TRBD1; V gene: TRBV5-1; CDR3 protein: ASSEQGAGQPQH